A single sample gave rise to the 32 T cell receptor beta chains below, sequenced in a study of T cells in Graves' hyperthyroidism and ophthalmopathy. TCR beta CDR3 sequences were amplified from RNA transcripts. TCR CDR3 regions were first amplified by RT-PCR with HTBI primers. One entry per CDR3 protein results from TCRdb running MiXCR on the multiplex PCR reads. The data hold around 430,000 distinct CDR3 sequences, with 15% observed a single time. Sequenced input: blood. The source of these receptors is a woman aged 25-40 years with Graves' hyperthyroidism.

This chain uses TRBV5-1 with TRBJ1-1; maybe TRBD1 (5 bases). Per the germline V gene, CDR1 is SGHRS and CDR2 is YFSETQ. V was pared by 0 bases and J by 3 bases, with 9 bases between. The CDR3 has 14 residues. CDR3: CASSLVGADTEAFF. As DNA, the CDR3 is TGCGCCAGCAGCTTGGTCGGGGCGGACACTGAAGCTTTCTTT.

This clonotype has a count of ten or more. The rearrangement uses TRBV11-2 and TRBJ2-1; 7 bases are a match to TRBD1. The CDR3 length is 15 residues. Per germline, CDR1 SGHAT and CDR2 FQNNGV. The ends lost 4 bases at V and 3 bases at J; junction bases unmatched: 6. The CDR3, as DNA: TGTGCCAGCAGCTCCCCCGGGACAGTCTACAATGAGCAGTTCTTC. The encoded protein is CASSSPGTVYNEQFF.

A remark on this clonotype: A much larger clone differs by one base, so this may be a read error. The chain links TRBV12-5 to TRBJ2-3; D is possibly TRBD1 or TRBD2 (5 bases each). The CDR3 is 15 amino acids. From germline, CDR1 is LGHNT and CDR2 FRNRAP. V lost 1 base to trimming and J lost 1 base, with 9 bases between them. The CDR3: CASGLGRGRTDTQYF. CDR3 DNA sequence: TGTGCTAGTGGTTTGGGCCGGGGCCGCACAGATACGCAGTATTTT.

This clonotype was counted many times. The rearrangement uses TRBV3-1 and TRBJ2-7; 11 nucleotides agree with TRBD2. CDR3 length equals 16 residues. From germline, CDR1 is LGHDT and CDR2 YNNKEL (reference sequence). The junction had 2 bases not matched to a gene; V was cut back by 1 base and J by 0 bases. The CDR3 region is CASSQAGLADSYEQYF. Here the CDR3 DNA reads TGTGCCAGCAGCCAAGCGGGACTAGCGGACTCCTACGAGCAGTACTTC.

This clonotype was counted many times. The chain carries TRBV20-1 and TRBJ2-7; the D call may be TRBD1 or TRBD2 (6 bases each). Germline V CDR1 and CDR2: DFQATT, SNEGSKA (reference sequence). This CDR3 comprises 12 residues. Between the trimmed V and J ends, which lost 5 bases and 6 bases, there was a span of 14 bases. CDR3 residues: CSAGGGRREQYF. The CDR3 DNA follows: TGCAGTGCTGGAGGGGGGCGTCGCGAGCAGTACTTC.

The sample holds many counts of this clonotype. The chain joins TRBV11-2 to TRBJ2-3; 9 nucleotides line up with TRBD2. This CDR3 spans 18 amino acids. The germline gives CDR1 SGHAT, CDR2 FQNNGV. Trimming at V came to 0 bases and at J to 0 bases, leaving 7 bases not matched to a gene. CDR3 in DNA: TGTGCCAGCAGCTTAGATCCCTTAGCGGGGGAAAGCACAGATACGCAGTATTTT. It encodes CASSLDPLAGESTDTQYF.

The chain employs TRBV9 and TRBJ2-6; 9 bases align to TRBD1. Germline lookup yields CDR1 SGDLS and CDR2 YYNGEE. The J segment lost 0 bases and the V segment lost 0 bases, leaving 4 bases of the junction unmatched. CDR3 length: 18 residues. The CDR3 DNA sequence: TGTGCCAGCAGCGTAGAACAGGGGGCTTTCTCTGGGGCCAACGTCCTGACTTTC. It is translated as CASSVEQGAFSGANVLTF.

This clonotype showed up many times. The J gene is TRBJ2-7, the V gene TRBV20-1; tentative D call: TRBD2 (6 bases). Germline V gene lookup returns CDR1 DFQATT and CDR2 SNEGSKA (reference sequence). Trimming shortened V by 0 bases and J by 0 bases, and 12 bases separated the two germline ends. The CDR3 is 15 amino acids. CDR3 in amino acids: CSARDGAGSSYEQYF. CDR3 in DNA: TGCAGTGCTAGAGATGGGGCGGGGAGCTCCTACGAGCAGTACTTC.

Only a few counts were recorded for this clonotype. This may be a read error: a much more frequent sequence differs by one nucleotide. The CDR3, as DNA: TGTGCCGGCTCACCCATACAGGGGGGCGAGCAGTACTTC. This sequence encodes CAGSPIQGGEQYF. V gene TRBV18 combines with J gene TRBJ2-7; 8 nucleotides match TRBD1. This CDR3 region has 13 residues. Germline V gene data show CDR1 as KGHSH and CDR2 as LQKENI. Full variable domain (rest looked up from reference TRBV18 and TRBJ2-7): NAGVMQNPRHLVRRRGQEARLRCSPMKGHSHVYWYRQLPEEGLKFMVYLQKENIIDESGMPKERFSAEFPKEGPSILRIQQVVRGDSAAYFCAGSPIQGGEQYFGPGTRLTVT.

This clonotype was found a few times. V is TRBV29-1 and J is TRBJ2-3; 13 nucleotides align to TRBD2. In germline, CDR1 is SQVTM, CDR2 ANQGSEA. This CDR3 region has 16 residues. V trimming: 0 bases; J trimming: 3 bases; junction bases outside the gene matches: 3. The CDR3 coding sequence is TGCAGCGTTGAAGATTGGACTAGCGGGAGTACAGATACGCAGTATTTT. It encodes CSVEDWTSGSTDTQYF.

This clonotype was picked up many times. The chain combines TRBV28 with TRBJ2-2; TRBD1 might be the D (6 bases). CDR1 MDHEN and CDR2 SYDVKM come from the germline V gene. V lost 4 bases to trimming and J lost 5 bases, with 11 bases between them. The CDR3 runs to 14 residues. CDR3 DNA: TGTGCCAGCAGTTCAAACAGGGATACCGGGGAGCTGTTTTTT. Protein sequence: CASSSNRDTGELFF.

Many counts were recorded for this clonotype. The chain carries TRBV28 and TRBJ2-2, with TRBD1 matching 9 bases. Germline-derived CDR1 and CDR2 are MDHEN and SYDVKM. V gave up 6 bases and J gave up 6 bases; unmatched junction bases: 8. The CDR3 spans 15 residues. The CDR3 spells CASRFGTGSAGELFF. As DNA, the CDR3 is TGTGCCAGCAGGTTCGGGACAGGGTCCGCCGGGGAGCTGTTTTTT.

Regarding this clonotype: A much larger clone is a single base away; this may be a read error. The rearrangement uses TRBV5-1 and TRBJ2-3; 9 nucleotides match TRBD2. In germline, CDR1 is SGHRS, CDR2 YFSETQ. V was clipped by 4 bases and J by 0 bases; unmatched bases: 6. This CDR3 spans 16 amino acids. The CDR3 loop reads CASSTGLATSTDTQYF. CDR3 DNA sequence: TGCGCCAGCAGCACCGGACTAGCGACTAGCACAGATACGCAGTATTTT.

This clonotype was detected a few times. The V gene is TRBV5-1, the J gene TRBJ2-7; no reliable D call. The CDR3 totals 13 residues. Germline V gene sequence: CDR1 SGHRS, CDR2 YFSETQ. V was trimmed by 5 bases and J by 2 bases, leaving 11 bases between them. The CDR3: CASRAQQTYEQYF. The CDR3 DNA follows: TGCGCCAGCAGAGCACAGCAAACCTACGAGCAGTACTTC.

This clonotype has only a few counts. The chain links TRBV6-1 to TRBJ2-3; TRBD2 matches at 7 bases. CDR1 and CDR2 (germline): MNHNS, SASEGT. This CDR3 has 14 amino acids. With V trimmed by 10 bases and J by 4 bases, 11 bases remained unmatched. The CDR3 is CATPAREGPDTQYF. CDR3 DNA sequence: TGTGCCACACCGGCGAGGGAGGGCCCAGATACGCAGTATTTT.

This clonotype has ten or more counts. V is TRBV12-3 or TRBV12-4 and J is TRBJ2-1; 11 bases map to TRBD2. This CDR3 region has 15 residues. With 7 bases clipped from V and 4 bases from J, the junction kept 6 bases outside the gene matches. CDR3 nucleotides: TGTGCCAGCACCGCGCTAGCGGGAGGTTACAATGAGCAGTTCTTC. Protein: CASTALAGGYNEQFF.

This clonotype has only a few counts. The J gene is TRBJ1-1, the V gene TRBV20-1; unclear D gene. Germline CDR1 and CDR2: DFQATT and SNEGSKA (reference sequence). This CDR3 has 13 residues. V gave up 3 bases and J gave up 3 bases, with 11 bases separating them. The CDR3 DNA follows: TGCAGTGCTAGTGATTTATTATACACTGAAGCTTTCTTT. Its protein product is CSASDLLYTEAFF.

The chain carries TRBV7-9 and TRBJ2-5, with TRBD2 matching over 7 bases. The CDR3 covers 15 residues. Germline CDR1 reads SEHNR; CDR2 reads FQNEAQ (reference sequence). The V gene end was trimmed by 8 bases and the J gene end by 0 bases; junction bases not matched to a gene: 9. The CDR3 bases are TGTGCCAGCGGGGGGGGGTCGGTGGACCAAGAGACCCAGTACTTC. Its translation: CASGGGSVDQETQYF.

This clonotype occurred many times. The rearrangement joins TRBV10-3 to TRBJ2-5; 13 bases are shared with TRBD2. CDR3 size: 14 residues. With V trimmed by 11 bases and J by 5 bases, 8 bases remained unmatched. Per the germline V gene, CDR1 is ENHRY and CDR2 is SYGVKD. The CDR3 sequence: CASSGLAGVETQYF. The CDR3 DNA reads TGTGCCTCGAGTGGACTAGCGGGAGTGGAGACCCAGTACTTC.

This clonotype has ten or more counts. The V gene is TRBV28, the J gene TRBJ2-7; D is possibly TRBD1 (7 bases). Trimming left V 8 bases short and J 2 bases short, with 13 bases between. Germline V gives CDR1 MDHEN, CDR2 SYDVKM. CDR3 length: 13 amino acids. The CDR3, as DNA: TGTGCCAGCGCGGGACAGTCTACCTACGAGCAGTACTTC. Protein: CASAGQSTYEQYF.

This clonotype has more than one count but fewer than ten. The chain is built from TRBV5-1 and TRBJ1-1, with D perhaps TRBD1 (6 bases). The CDR3 is 14 amino acids. CDR1 is SGHRS and CDR2 is YFSETQ in the germline V gene. V gave up 0 bases and J gave up 10 bases, with 16 bases separating them. The CDR3, as DNA: TGCGCCAGCAGCTTGGGGGGGGGCCCATCCGGAGCTTTCTTT. Protein product: CASSLGGGPSGAFF.

The gene calls are TRBV6-1 and TRBJ2-7; no clear D. This CDR3 comprises 13 residues. V shed 7 bases and J shed 1 base, with 11 bases lying between them. The germline V gene encodes CDR1 MNHNS and CDR2 SASEGT. CDR3 protein: CASTVHGSYEQYF. The DNA of the CDR3 is TGTGCCAGCACCGTACATGGGTCCTACGAGCAGTACTTC.

CDR3 sequence (DNA): TGTGCCAGCCACGGGGGGGGCAGGGGGCGCACCAATGAGCAGTTCTTC. It translates to CASHGGGRGRTNEQFF. This chain connects TRBV28 to TRBJ2-1; D might be TRBD1 or TRBD2, each matching 8 bases. With 8 bases removed from V and 6 bases from J, the gap between germline ends came to 23 bases. In germline, CDR1 is MDHEN, CDR2 SYDVKM. This CDR3 spans 16 amino acids.

This chain connects TRBV27 to TRBJ2-7; the match to TRBD1 covers 9 bases. Trimming at V came to 3 bases and at J to 4 bases, leaving 4 bases not matched to a gene. This CDR3 contains 14 residues. From germline, CDR1 is MNHEY and CDR2 SMNVEV (reference sequence). CDR3 bases: TGTGCCAGCAGTTTGAGGGACAGGGATTACGAGCAGTACTTC. Translating gives CASSLRDRDYEQYF.

This clonotype was counted only a few times. This rearrangement joins TRBV5-6 to TRBJ2-3; possibly TRBD1 for D (5 bases). This CDR3 comprises 15 residues. Per germline, CDR1 SGHDT and CDR2 YYEEEE. V lost 5 bases, J lost 4 bases, and 17 bases lay in between. The CDR3 is CASSAPGTGADTQYF. The CDR3 DNA is TGTGCCAGCAGTGCGCCGGGTACAGGCGCAGATACGCAGTATTTT.

This clonotype was recorded at least ten times. The rearrangement links TRBV2 to TRBJ1-1, with a possible D match to TRBD1 (5 bases). The CDR3 spans 15 residues. The V gene's germline CDR1 is SNHLY and CDR2 FYNNEI. V was clipped by 7 bases and J by 0 bases, with 15 bases between them. The CDR3 here is CASNPEPTVNTEAFF. The CDR3 bases are TGTGCCAGCAACCCTGAGCCGACAGTGAACACTGAAGCTTTCTTT.

Remarks on this clonotype: Possible read error: a much larger clone is one base away. The gene calls are TRBV4-2 and TRBJ2-3; 11 nucleotides align to TRBD2. Germline loops: CDR1 LGHNA, CDR2 YNFKEQ. The CDR3 spans 16 residues. This CDR3 is CASSQVSGRAGDMQYF. In DNA form, the CDR3 reads TGTGCCAGCAGCCAAGTTAGCGGGAGGGCTGGGGATATGCAGTATTTT.

At least ten counts were recorded for this clonotype. V and J are TRBV5-1 and TRBJ2-1; D is unresolved. The germline V gene encodes CDR1 SGHRS and CDR2 YFSETQ. V gave up 5 bases and J gave up 3 bases, with 18 bases separating them. The CDR3 runs 16 residues. Here the CDR3 reads CASSRSWQVSYNEQFF. Here the CDR3 DNA reads TGCGCCAGCAGTAGATCCTGGCAGGTGAGCTACAATGAGCAGTTCTTC.

Only a few counts were recorded for this clonotype. The chain is built from TRBV24-1 and TRBJ2-3; D gene unclear. CDR1 and CDR2 (germline): KGHDR, SFDVKD. There are 15 residues in the CDR3. V lost 6 bases and J lost 2, with 14 bases in between. This CDR3 is CATSYGILDTDTQYF. The CDR3 DNA reads TGTGCCACCAGTTATGGGATACTTGACACAGATACGCAGTATTTT.

The J gene is TRBJ2-5, the V gene TRBV5-1; D remains ambiguous. The CDR3 sequence is 14 residues long. The V and J ends lost 1 base and 0 bases respectively, with 7 bases between them. Germline CDR1 SGHRS, CDR2 YFSETQ. For the CDR3, the DNA is TGCGCCAGCAGCTTGTTGGACGACCAAGAGACCCAGTACTTC. Its protein product is CASSLLDDQETQYF.

This clonotype was observed at least ten times. The J gene is TRBJ2-5, the V gene TRBV11-2; TRBD2 matches at 9 bases. V lost 2 bases, J lost 5 bases, and 6 bases stayed unmatched. CDR3 length equals 15 residues. CDR1 is SGHAT and CDR2 is FQNNGV in the germline V gene. CDR3 sequence: CASSLLAGGAETQYF. DNA of the CDR3: TGTGCCAGCAGCTTACTTGCGGGAGGGGCGGAGACCCAGTACTTC.

The chain couples TRBV20-1 to TRBJ1-4, with TRBD1 identical over 7 bases. The V gene's germline CDR1 is DFQATT and CDR2 SNEGSKA (reference sequence). Trimming removed 7 bases from V and 6 bases from J; junction bases left unmatched: 8. The CDR3 has 13 residues. The CDR3 nucleotides are TGCAGTGGATGTCCAGGGGGAGATGAAAAACTGTTTTTT. This translates into CSGCPGGDEKLFF.